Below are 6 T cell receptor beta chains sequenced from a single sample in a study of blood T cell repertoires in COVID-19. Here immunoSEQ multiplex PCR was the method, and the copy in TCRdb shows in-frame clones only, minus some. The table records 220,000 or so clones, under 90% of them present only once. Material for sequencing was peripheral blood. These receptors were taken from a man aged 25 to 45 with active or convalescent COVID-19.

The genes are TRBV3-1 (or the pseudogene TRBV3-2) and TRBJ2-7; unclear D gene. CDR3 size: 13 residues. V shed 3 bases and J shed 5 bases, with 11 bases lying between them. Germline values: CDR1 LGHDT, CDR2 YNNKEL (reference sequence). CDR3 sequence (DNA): TGTGCCAGCAGCCATGCGCTCTTAAACGAGCAGTACTTC. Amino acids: CASSHALLNEQYF.

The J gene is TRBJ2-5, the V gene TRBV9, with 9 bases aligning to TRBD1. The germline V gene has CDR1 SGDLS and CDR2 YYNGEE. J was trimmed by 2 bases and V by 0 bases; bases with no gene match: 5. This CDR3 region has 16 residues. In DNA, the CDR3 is TGTGCCAGCAGCGTAGCCGGAGACAGGGGGCAAGAGACCCAGTACTTC. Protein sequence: CASSVAGDRGQETQYF.

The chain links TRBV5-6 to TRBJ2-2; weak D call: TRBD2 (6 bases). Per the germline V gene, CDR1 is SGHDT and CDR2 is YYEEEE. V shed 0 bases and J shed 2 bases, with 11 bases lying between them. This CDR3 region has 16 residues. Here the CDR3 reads CASSLGDGGNTGELFF. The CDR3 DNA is TGTGCCAGCAGCTTGGGGGACGGGGGAAACACCGGGGAGCTGTTTTTT. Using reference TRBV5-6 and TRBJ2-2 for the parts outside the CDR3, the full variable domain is DAGVTQSPTHLIKTRGQQVTLRCSPKSGHDTVSWYQQALGQGPQFIFQYYEEEERQRGNFPDRFSGHQFPNYSSELNVNALLLGDSALYLCASSLGDGGNTGELFFGEGSRLTVL.

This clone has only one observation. CDR3 protein: CASRKTGRTAGGYTF. For the CDR3, the DNA is TGTGCCAGCAGGAAAACCGGGAGAACAGCTGGCGGCTACACCTTC. The V call is TRBV9, the J call TRBJ1-2; no clear D gene. Germline assignment: CDR1 SGDLS and CDR2 YYNGEE. V shed 5 bases and J shed 8 bases, with 22 bases lying between them. This CDR3 is 15 amino acids long.

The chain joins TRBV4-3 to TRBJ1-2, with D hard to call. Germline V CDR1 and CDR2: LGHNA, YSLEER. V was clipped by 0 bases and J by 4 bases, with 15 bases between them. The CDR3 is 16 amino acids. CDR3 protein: CASSQERSGLGYGYTF. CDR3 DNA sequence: TGCGCCAGCAGCCAAGAACGTTCAGGCTTAGGCTATGGCTACACCTTC.

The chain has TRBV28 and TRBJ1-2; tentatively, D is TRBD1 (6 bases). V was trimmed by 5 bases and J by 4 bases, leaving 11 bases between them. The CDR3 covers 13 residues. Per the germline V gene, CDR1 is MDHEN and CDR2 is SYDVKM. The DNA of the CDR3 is TGTGCCAGCAGTCCCTCGACAGGCTATGGCTACACCTTC. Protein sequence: CASSPSTGYGYTF.